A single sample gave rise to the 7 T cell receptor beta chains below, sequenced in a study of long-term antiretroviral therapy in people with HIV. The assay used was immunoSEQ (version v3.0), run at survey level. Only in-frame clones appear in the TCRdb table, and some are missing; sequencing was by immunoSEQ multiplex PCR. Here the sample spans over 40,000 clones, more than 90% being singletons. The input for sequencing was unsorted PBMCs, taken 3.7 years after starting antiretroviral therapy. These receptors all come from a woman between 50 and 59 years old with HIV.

The CDR3 reads CASSGATGGLFAAGNTIYF. In DNA form, the CDR3 reads TGTGCCAGCAGTGGCGCGACAGGGGGCCTTTTCGCTGCTGGAAACACCATATATTTT. The chain employs TRBV2 and TRBJ1-3; 10 nucleotides match TRBD1. Trimming took 4 bases from V and 2 from J; bases not matched to a gene: 14. The CDR3 is made up of 19 amino acids. The germline CDR1 and CDR2 sequences are SNHLY and FYNNEI. The whole variable domain, remainder taken from reference TRBV2 and TRBJ1-3, is EPEVTQTPSHQVTQMGQEVILRCVPISNHLYFYWYRQILGQKVEFLVSFYNNEISEKSEIFDDQFSVERPDGSNFTLKIRSTKLEDSAMYFCASSGATGGLFAAGNTIYFGEGSWLTVV.

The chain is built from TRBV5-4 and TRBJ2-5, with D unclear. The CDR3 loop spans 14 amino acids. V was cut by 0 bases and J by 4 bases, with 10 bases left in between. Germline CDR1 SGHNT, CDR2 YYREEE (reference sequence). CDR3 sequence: CASSLGEFRETQYF. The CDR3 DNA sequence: TGTGCCAGCAGCTTGGGAGAATTTCGAGAGACCCAGTACTTC.

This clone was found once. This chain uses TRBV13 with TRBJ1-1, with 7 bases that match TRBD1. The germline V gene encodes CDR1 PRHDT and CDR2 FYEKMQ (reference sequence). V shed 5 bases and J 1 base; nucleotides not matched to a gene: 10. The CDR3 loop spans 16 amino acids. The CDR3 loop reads CASSHRGVAPNTEAFF. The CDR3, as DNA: TGTGCCAGCAGCCACAGGGGAGTGGCCCCGAACACTGAAGCTTTCTTT.

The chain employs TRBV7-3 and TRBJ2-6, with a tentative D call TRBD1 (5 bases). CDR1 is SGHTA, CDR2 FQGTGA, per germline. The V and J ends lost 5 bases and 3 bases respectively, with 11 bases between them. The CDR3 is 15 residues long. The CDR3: CASSEQGGGANVLTF. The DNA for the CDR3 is TGTGCCAGCAGCGAGCAGGGCGGTGGGGCCAACGTCCTGACTTTC.

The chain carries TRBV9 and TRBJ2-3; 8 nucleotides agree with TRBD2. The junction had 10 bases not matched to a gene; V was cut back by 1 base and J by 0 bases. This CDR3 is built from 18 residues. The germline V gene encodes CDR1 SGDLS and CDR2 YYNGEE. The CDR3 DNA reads TGTGCCAGCAGCGTACGAGGCCTTAGCGGGGTCAGCACAGATACGCAGTATTTT. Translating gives CASSVRGLSGVSTDTQYF.

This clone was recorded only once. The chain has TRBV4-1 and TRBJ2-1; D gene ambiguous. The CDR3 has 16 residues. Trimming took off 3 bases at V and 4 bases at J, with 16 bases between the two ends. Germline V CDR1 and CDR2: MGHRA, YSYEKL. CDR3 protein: CASSQGPGRSYNEQFF. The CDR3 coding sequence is TGCGCCAGCAGCCAGGGCCCAGGTAGGAGTTACAATGAGCAGTTCTTC.

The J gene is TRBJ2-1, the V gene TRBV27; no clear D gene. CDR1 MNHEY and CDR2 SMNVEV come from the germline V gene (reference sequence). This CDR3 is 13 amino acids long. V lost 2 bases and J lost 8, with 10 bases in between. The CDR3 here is CASSLGIRDEQFF. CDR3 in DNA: TGTGCCAGCAGTTTAGGGATCCGGGATGAGCAGTTCTTC.